The next 24 T cell receptor beta chains were all read from a single sample in a study of regulatory T cells in long-lasting Graves disease. HTBI primers from iRepertoire and Arm-PCR of CDR3 regions yielded the TCR beta libraries. TCRdb passed the multiplex PCR reads through MiXCR, listing each CDR3 protein once. Among about 420,000 distinct CDR3 sequences listed, 16% were seen once. Time point reported: newly diagnosed GD, antithyroid drugs for less than 3 months. Extracted PBMC RNA gave rise to the TCR library. The same data also went into a second study, on T cells in Graves' hyperthyroidism and ophthalmopathy.

The source was peripheral blood mononuclear cells (PBMCs), collected at new diagnosis, from a patient treated with antithyroid drugs. The receptors originated from a young woman with Graves disease.

This clonotype was counted between two and nine times. The chain uses TRBV20-1 and TRBJ2-7; tentatively, D is TRBD2 (6 bases). Deletions cut 5 bases from V and 6 bases from J, with 17 bases between. Germline assignment: CDR1 DFQATT and CDR2 SNEGSKA (reference sequence). The CDR3 runs 13 residues. The CDR3 reads CSAALLAVGEQYF. The CDR3, as DNA: TGCAGTGCTGCATTACTAGCTGTAGGCGAGCAGTACTTC.

This clonotype was detected many times. This rearrangement joins TRBV7-2 to TRBJ1-1; D is undetermined. Germline CDR1 and CDR2: SGHTA and FQGNSA. Trimming shortened V by 5 bases and J by 7 bases, and 17 bases separated the two germline ends. The CDR3 contains 14 residues. The CDR3 protein is CASSALATPSEAFF. DNA for the CDR3: TGTGCCAGCAGCGCCCTCGCGACCCCTAGTGAAGCTTTCTTT.

The chain combines TRBV7-3 with TRBJ2-2; 7 nucleotides match TRBD1. V lost 6 bases to trimming and J lost 2 bases; unmatched junction nucleotides: 9. This CDR3 contains 16 residues. Germline V gene lookup returns CDR1 SGHTA and CDR2 FQGTGA. The CDR3 DNA reads TGTGCCAGCAGTTCCCAGGGGGTCCTAAACACCGGGGAGCTGTTTTTT. Translating gives CASSSQGVLNTGELFF.

Comment on this clonotype: The junction and the germline gene differ at one end; a read error may be behind it. The V call is TRBV28, the J call TRBJ1-4; D unclear. Germline CDR1 MDHEN, CDR2 SYDVKM. CDR3 length: 12 amino acids. The chain's CDR3 is CASTATNEKLFF. The CDR3 DNA follows: TGTGCTAGCACGGCAACTAATGAAAAACTGTTTTTT.

This clonotype was observed many times. This sequence joins TRBV11-2 and TRBJ2-5, with TRBD2 matching over 9 bases. Germline trimming cut 2 bases from V and 1 base from J; bases unmatched to any gene: 5. Per germline, CDR1 SGHAT and CDR2 FQNNGV. The CDR3 has 16 residues. The CDR3 sequence: CASSLSAAGGQETQYF. The CDR3 DNA sequence: TGTGCCAGCAGCTTATCCGCAGCGGGAGGCCAAGAGACCCAGTACTTC.

The table lists this clonotype with many counts. The chain links TRBV19 to TRBJ2-2; 9 positions match TRBD2. After removal of 6 bases from V and 6 bases from J, the junction contained 11 bases not matched to a gene. This CDR3 region has 16 residues. Germline V gene data show CDR1 as LNHDA and CDR2 as SQIVND (reference sequence). CDR3 amino acids: CASSPNRQRGAGELFF. The CDR3 nucleotides read TGTGCCAGTAGCCCTAATAGGCAGCGGGGGGCCGGGGAGCTGTTTTTT.

This clonotype occurred once. This may stem from a read error, because a much larger clone lies one nucleotide away. The chain recombines TRBV11-1 with TRBJ2-1, with a possible D match to TRBD2 (5 bases). Germline loops: CDR1 SGHAT, CDR2 FQDESV (reference sequence). CDR3 length equals 15 residues. V dropped 2 bases and J dropped 6 bases, with 14 bases sitting between them. CDR3 DNA sequence: TGTGCCAGCAGCTTAAGAGGGAAGATGGTCAATGAGCAGTTCTTC. This gives the protein CASSLRGKMVNEQFF.

The sample holds many counts of this clonotype. This rearrangement joins TRBV27 to TRBJ2-3; D uncertain. V gave up 5 bases and J gave up 1 base, with 19 bases separating them. This CDR3 comprises 17 residues. CDR1 and CDR2 from the germline V gene are MNHEY and SMNVEV (reference sequence). As DNA, the CDR3 is TGTGCCAGCAGTCCGCCCCCTTGGGAAGACGGCACAGATACGCAGTATTTT. As protein: CASSPPPWEDGTDTQYF.

This clonotype was detected only once. This may be a read error: a much more frequent sequence differs by one nucleotide. The chain links TRBV11-2 to TRBJ2-1; D remains ambiguous. CDR3 length: 15 amino acids. The V and J ends lost 1 base and 2 bases respectively, with 9 bases between them. CDR1 SGHAT and CDR2 FQNNGV come from the germline V gene. For the CDR3, the DNA is TGTGCCAGCAGCTTAGGCAGCAGCGCCTACAATGAGCAGTTCTTC. Protein: CASSLGSSAYNEQFF.

This clonotype was counted once. A much more abundant neighbour one base away suggests this may be a read error. This chain uses TRBV19 with TRBJ2-7; 7 positions agree with TRBD1. This CDR3 is 13 amino acids long. The V gene end was trimmed by 10 bases and the J gene end by 5 bases; junction bases not matched to a gene: 11. The germline CDR1 and CDR2 sequences are LNHDA and SQIVND (reference sequence). CDR3 DNA sequence: TGTGCCACGTCGAACGGACAGGCCCACGAGCAGTACTTC. Its translation is CATSNGQAHEQYF.

This clonotype was recorded at least ten times. This chain joins TRBV6-9 and TRBJ2-7; TRBD1 aligns across 10 bases. The CDR3 runs 16 residues. From germline, CDR1 is MNHGY and CDR2 SVAAGI. The V gene end was trimmed by 3 bases and the J gene end by 6 bases; junction bases not matched to a gene: 11. The CDR3 sequence: CASSYIFGTGVGEQYF. The CDR3 bases are TGTGCCAGCAGTTACATTTTCGGGACAGGGGTTGGCGAGCAGTACTTC.

In its sample, this clonotype was seen many times. This chain uses TRBV20-1 with TRBJ2-1; 12 bases align to TRBD2. The CDR3 consists of 16 residues. Germline trimming cut 6 bases from V and 2 bases from J; bases unmatched to any gene: 8. The V gene's germline CDR1 is DFQATT and CDR2 SNEGSKA (reference sequence). The CDR3 spells CSAGTSGFVAYNEQFF. The DNA of the CDR3 is TGCAGTGCCGGGACTAGCGGGTTTGTGGCCTACAATGAGCAGTTCTTC.

The chain recombines TRBV5-1 with TRBJ2-7, with a tentative D call TRBD2 (6 bases). The CDR3 is 15 amino acids. The germline V and J ends were trimmed by 4 bases and 2 bases, with 16 bases remaining between them. Germline loops: CDR1 SGHRS, CDR2 YFSETQ. In DNA, the CDR3 is TGCGCCAGCAGCATCGGGACTCAAGTGGCCTACGAGCAGTACTTC. Translated, it gives CASSIGTQVAYEQYF.

J is TRBJ2-1 and V is TRBV6-2 or TRBV6-3; 10 bases line up with TRBD2. V was clipped by 6 bases and J by 3 bases; unmatched bases: 11. There are 17 residues in the CDR3. Germline CDR1 is MNHEY and CDR2 is SVGEGT. The CDR3 sequence is CASREPGAGGDYNEQFF. CDR3 nucleotide sequence: TGTGCCAGCAGGGAACCCGGAGCGGGGGGGGACTACAATGAGCAGTTCTTC.

The V call is TRBV14, the J call TRBJ1-2, with a weak D call TRBD1 (5 bases). In germline, CDR1 is SGHDN, CDR2 FVKESK. The ends were cut back, 3 bases at V and 10 bases at J, with 24 bases in the middle. The CDR3 covers 16 residues. The CDR3 loop reads CASSHRVEAAGQVYTF. The DNA for the CDR3 is TGTGCCAGCAGCCATCGGGTGGAGGCGGCAGGACAAGTCTACACCTTC. The variable domain in full, completed from reference TRBV14 and TRBJ1-2, reads EAGVTQFPSHSVIEKGQTVTLRCDPISGHDNLYWYRRVMGKEIKFLLHFVKESKQDESGMPNNRFLAERTGGTYSTLKVQPAELEDSGVYFCASSHRVEAAGQVYTFGSGTRLTVV.

V usage is TRBV20-1 and J usage is TRBJ2-5; tentatively, D is TRBD1 or TRBD2 (6 bases each). Trimming shortened V by 6 bases and J by 1 base, and 15 bases separated the two germline ends. Germline V gene lookup returns CDR1 DFQATT and CDR2 SNEGSKA (reference sequence). The CDR3 covers 14 residues. In DNA form, the CDR3 reads TGCAGTGCCCAGGGAGGAGGGGGCCAAGAGACCCAGTACTTC. Encoded protein: CSAQGGGGQETQYF.

This clonotype has a handful of counts. The gene calls are TRBV20-1 and TRBJ1-1; a weak D match, TRBD1 (5 bases). With 0 bases removed from V and 5 bases from J, the gap between germline ends came to 19 bases. The CDR3 extends over 16 amino acids. Germline V gene lookup returns CDR1 DFQATT and CDR2 SNEGSKA (reference sequence). CDR3 region: CSARDLKAGRRTEAFF. The CDR3 DNA is TGCAGTGCTAGAGATCTCAAGGCAGGGCGAAGGACTGAAGCTTTCTTT.

This clonotype showed up many times. The V call is TRBV20-1, the J call TRBJ2-7; 11 bases agree with TRBD2. The CDR3 has 14 residues. Trimming cost V 3 bases and J 3 bases; bases outside gene matches: 4. From germline, CDR1 is DFQATT and CDR2 SNEGSKA (reference sequence). The CDR3 DNA reads TGCAGTGCTAGTTTCCTAGCGGGAGGCTACGAGCAGTACTTC. Translating it yields CSASFLAGGYEQYF.

The genes are TRBV7-8 and TRBJ2-7; 7 bases are shared with TRBD1. After removal of 5 bases from V and 0 bases from J, the junction contained 4 bases not matched to a gene. The V gene's germline CDR1 is SGHVS and CDR2 FQNEAQ. The CDR3 consists of 14 residues. This CDR3 reads CASSVYRGSYEQYF. CDR3 DNA: TGTGCCAGCAGCGTATACAGGGGCTCCTACGAGCAGTACTTC.

The chain recombines TRBV28 with TRBJ1-5; TRBD1 is a possible D gene (5 bases). Deletions cut 6 bases from V and 2 bases from J, with 20 bases between. This CDR3 contains 17 residues. In germline, CDR1 is MDHEN, CDR2 SYDVKM. The CDR3 spells CASSEFGKRGGNQPQHF. The DNA for the CDR3 is TGTGCCAGCAGCGAGTTTGGCAAGCGGGGCGGCAATCAGCCCCAGCATTTT.

With regard to this clonotype: A much bigger clone sits one base away, suggesting this may be a read error. V and J are TRBV7-2 and TRBJ2-3; no clear D gene. The germline V gene encodes CDR1 SGHTA and CDR2 FQGNSA. The CDR3 runs 14 residues. For the CDR3, the DNA is TGTGCCGGCAGCTTTGACTCCCGCACAGATACGCAGTATTTT. This codes for CAGSFDSRTDTQYF.

In its sample, this clonotype was seen a few times. The DNA for the CDR3 is TGTGCCTGGAGTGTACGTCAAGAGACCCAGTACTTC. Its protein product is CAWSVRQETQYF. This chain links TRBV30 with TRBJ2-5; D is undetermined. This CDR3 region has 12 residues. Germline loops: CDR1 GTSNPN, CDR2 SVGIG (reference sequence). Trimming pared 0 bases from V and 2 bases from J, leaving 4 bases between.

About this clonotype: Because the CDR3 is missing its conserved closing phenylalanine or tryptophan, this is likely a read error. No DNA is shown, since the ends of the CDR3 on it are uncertain; the CDR3 is the one TCRdb lists. This chain connects TRBV7-8 to TRBJ1-2. Ends included, the CDR3 has 12 residues. Germline CDR1 and CDR2: SGHVS and FQNEAQ. CDR3 in amino acids: CASSFVSYGYTL.

This chain connects TRBV20-1 to TRBJ1-5; TRBD1 matches at 7 bases. CDR1 DFQATT and CDR2 SNEGSKA come from the germline V gene (reference sequence). The CDR3 length is 14 residues. J gave up 7 bases and V 4 bases, and 10 bases lay outside the gene matches. The CDR3 nucleotides are TGCAGTGCTACTTACAGGGGACTAGGCCAGCCCCAGCATTTT. This sequence encodes CSATYRGLGQPQHF.